The present T cell receptor beta chain was sequenced within a study of beta chain features in type 1 diabetes. V dropped 0 bases and J dropped 10 bases, with 13 bases sitting between them. The CDR3 runs 14 residues. The V gene's germline CDR1 is SGHTA and CDR2 FQGTGA. Reverse transcribing all isolated RNA meant expressed TCRB transcripts were sequenced. The protocol was immunoSEQ multiplex PCR, while the TCRdb copy is restricted to in-frame clones and leaves out a portion. The sample contains 900,000 or so clones, 15% to 20% of which appear only once. Concerning this clone: Its antigen is currently unknown.

Whole-study results and caveats: Significant though moderate, a shortening of TCRB CDR3s appeared in all four CD4+ subsets of Type 1 diabetes patients. There was no resolution here of whether HLA type influences TCRB rearrangement.

Sequenced input: naive CD4+ T cells from blood. V usage is TRBV7-3 and J usage is TRBJ1-5; a weak D match, TRBD1 (5 bases). The sequence came from a woman in her late teens or twenties in good health. The CDR3 nucleotides are TGTGCCAGCAGCTTAACGGACAAGCGCTATCCCCAGCATTTT. Encoded protein: CASSLTDKRYPQHF.